This is a list of T cell receptor beta chains from one sample in a study of metastatic and nonmetastatic thyroid tumors. TCRdb re-called the PCR reads with MiXCR. Among some 8,000 clones listed, about 32% were seen once. Sequenced sample: tumor tissue. The receptor set was obtained from a female donor with papillary thyroid cancer or a benign thyroid nodule (not recorded which). Some clones in this sample may be carry-over from other donors' samples. Each CDR3 is given with its conserved first and last residue. A D gene is named only where the DNA matches it firmly. For some rows the clone size is stated as once, few or many, or as a class when expanded; others skip it.

.	TRBV5-6	.	TRBJ1-1	TGTGCCAGCAGCTTGGGATTCAGGGGAAACACTGAAGCTTTCTTT	CASSLGFRGNTEAFF
few	TRBV6-6	TRBD1	TRBJ2-2	TGTGCCAGCAGTTATAGGGGACAGAGGTCCGGGGAGCTGTTTTTT	CASSYRGQRSGELFF
many	TRBV19	.	TRBJ1-6	TGTGCCAGTAGCCTGACCCGTGGGACAAACGATAATTCACCCCTCCACTTT	CASSLTRGTNDNSPLHF
.	TRBV4-1	.	TRBJ1-5	TGCGCCAGCAGCCAAGTCCCGGGTAGCAATCAGCCCCAGCATTTT	CASSQVPGSNQPQHF
many	TRBV7-2	TRBD2	TRBJ2-5	TGTGCCAGCAGCTTAGGCGGGAGGGCCGTAGAGACCCAGTACTTC	CASSLGGRAVETQYF
medium-sized	TRBV6-1	.	TRBJ2-3	TGTGCCAGCAGCCACCAACAACAAGATCTCACAGATACGCAGTATTTT	CASSHQQQDLTDTQYF
few	TRBV6-1	.	TRBJ2-3	TGTGCCAGCAGGCCCGGGACGGCCGATAAAGATACGCAGTATTTT	CASRPGTADKDTQYF
.	TRBV6-1	.	TRBJ2-1	TGTGCCAGCAGTTCCCTCGGGGGCAATGAGCAGTTCTTC	CASSSLGGNEQFF
.	TRBV7-8	TRBD1	TRBJ2-7	TGTGCCAGCAGCTTATTAGGGACAGGGCTCGCCTACGAGCAGTACTTC	CASSLLGTGLAYEQYF
.	TRBV18	.	TRBJ1-5	TGTGCCAGCTCACCGGGCGGCAACACATATCAGCCCCAGCATTTT	CASSPGGNTYQPQHF
.	TRBV12-3/TRBV12-4	TRBD2	TRBJ2-3	TGTGCCAGCAGTCCGGGGACTAGCGGCCTCACAGATACGCAGTATTTT	CASSPGTSGLTDTQYF
large	TRBV6-1	.	TRBJ1-2	TGTGCCAGCAGTGAATTTCATCACCCTGACTATGGCTACACCTTC	CASSEFHHPDYGYTF
.	TRBV28	.	TRBJ2-5	TGTGCCAGCAGTTCCCAAATCCAAGAGACCCAGTACTTC	CASSSQIQETQYF
few	TRBV6-2/TRBV6-3	TRBD1	TRBJ2-7	TGTGCCAGCAGTTACTTGGGGCAAGGGGGCGACGAGCAGTACTTC	CASSYLGQGGDEQYF
.	TRBV14	.	TRBJ2-1	TGTGCCAGCAGCCGAGAAGGGGGTGGCAATGAGCAGTTCTTC	CASSREGGGNEQFF
.	TRBV15	TRBD2	TRBJ2-5	TGTGCCACCAGCAGTGCCCTTGGGGCTAGCGGATACCAAGAGACCCAGTACTTC	CATSSALGASGYQETQYF
few	TRBV6-5	.	TRBJ2-3	TGTGCCAGCAGTTACATGGGGGCACCCACAGATACGCAGTATTTT	CASSYMGAPTDTQYF
medium-sized	TRBV15	.	TRBJ2-7	TGTGCCACCAGCCACCCTCCCGGGTACGAGCAGTACTTC	CATSHPPGYEQYF